A selection of T cell receptor beta chains follows, all from one sample in a study of blood T cell repertoires in COVID-19. Clones were read by immunoSEQ multiplex PCR, and TCRdb kept only the in-frame ones, dropping some. This repertoire shows about 200,000 clones, 70% to 90% found once; its top ten account for about 2.4%. Sequencing used peripheral blood. The receptor set was obtained from a woman aged 70-85 years with COVID-19, enrolled during active disease. The CDR3 runs from the conserved cysteine through the conserved F or W. A D gene is named only where the DNA matches it firmly. The size entry is marked missing in some rows and otherwise reads once, few, many or a size class.

J | size | D | V | CDR3 | DNA
TRBJ2-7 | once | - | TRBV7-8 | CASSLTDYEQYF | TGTGCCAGCAGCCTAACAGACTACGAGCAGTACTTC
TRBJ2-1 | - | - | TRBV15 | CATSRGVQGKPYNEQFF | TGTGCCACCAGCAGAGGGGTCCAGGGAAAACCTTACAATGAGCAGTTCTTC
TRBJ1-6 | - | - | TRBV4-3 | CASSQVQTGTPYNSPLHF | TGCGCCAGCAGCCAAGTCCAGACTGGGACACCTTATAATTCACCCCTCCACTTT
TRBJ2-3 | - | - | TRBV6-2/TRBV6-3 | CASSYLAGGVSTDTQYF | TGTGCCAGCAGTTATTTGGCCGGCGGGGTGAGCACAGATACGCAGTATTTT
TRBJ2-7 | - | TRBD2 | TRBV11-2 | CASSTGLAEVYSGHEQYF | TGTGCCAGCAGCACTGGACTAGCGGAAGTATATTCGGGCCACGAGCAGTACTTC
TRBJ1-1 | - | - | TRBV12-3/TRBV12-4 | CASSFAEDTEAFF | TGTGCCAGCAGTTTTGCTGAGGACACTGAAGCTTTCTTT
TRBJ1-5 | - | - | TRBV5-6 | CASSLAGPGNQPQHF | TGTGCCAGCAGCTTGGCAGGCCCAGGGAATCAGCCCCAGCATTTT
TRBJ2-7 | - | - | TRBV18 | CASSPVETDEQYF | TGTGCCAGCTCACCAGTAGAAACCGACGAGCAGTACTTC
TRBJ2-7 | - | TRBD2 | TRBV15 | CATSLRLASYEQYF | TGTGCCACCAGCCTTAGACTAGCTTCGTACGAGCAGTACTTC
TRBJ1-2 | - | TRBD1 | TRBV27 | CASSQGTVNGYTF | TGTGCCAGCAGCCAAGGGACAGTCAATGGCTACACCTTC
TRBJ1-5 | - | TRBD1 | TRBV4-3 | CASSQGRTGTGSNQPQHF | TGCGCCAGCAGCCAAGGCCGGACAGGAACGGGGAGCAATCAGCCCCAGCATTTT
TRBJ1-2 | - | TRBD1 | TRBV7-3 | CASSEPGQLYGYTF | TGTGCCAGCAGCGAACCGGGACAGCTCTATGGCTACACCTTC
TRBJ2-2 | few | - | TRBV27 | CASTYFTGSTGELFF | TGTGCCAGCACCTACTTTACAGGGAGTACCGGGGAGCTGTTTTTT
TRBJ1-3 | - | - | TRBV7-3 | CARGLTGPGNTIYF | TGTGCCAGAGGGTTAACAGGGCCTGGAAACACCATATATTTT
TRBJ2-1 | - | - | TRBV24-1 | CATSDGYNEQFF | TGTGCCACCAGTGACGGTTACAATGAGCAGTTCTTC
TRBJ2-5 | - | TRBD1 | TRBV23-1 | CASSQPDRAETQYF | TGCGCCAGCAGTCAACCGGACAGGGCCGAGACCCAGTACTTC
TRBJ2-5 | - | - | TRBV11-3 | CASSFSRAMGTQYF | TGTGCCAGCAGCTTCTCCAGGGCGATGGGGACCCAGTACTTC